This T cell receptor beta chain was sequenced in a study of T cell changes during pregnancy in multiple sclerosis (dated by TCRdb to between 2017 and 2020). Context from the whole study: Changes in the T cell repertoire over the course of pregnancy were examined in this study in women with multiple sclerosis.

Points on this clone: Its antigen specificity is not known. No base quality values were provided; no much bigger clone lies one nucleotide off.

The receptor library was made with the immunoSEQ multiplex PCR assay. The table was pulled from immuneACCESS by TCRdb, which kept in-frame rearrangements only. Such tables lose some clones; where checked, under half of the loss comes from unresolved V genes, and the rest has no known cause. Within this sample are 60,000 to 90,000 clones, with 92% of them counted one time only. Of the sample, 1.5% to 2% is held by the ten largest clones. The germline V and J ends show losses of 4 bases and 2 bases respectively, and no gene match explains 4 bases of the junction. The germline V gene sets CDR1 to MGHRA and CDR2 to YSYEKL. The CDR3 covers 14 residues, taking in both the cysteine and the phenylalanine. Just the 42-base CDR3 DNA is kept, in frame starting at base 1.

The receptor's source is a female donor in good health, enrolled as a control in a pregnancy study. The chain is assembled from TRBV4-1 and TRBJ2-7, with TRBD1 matching 8 junction bases. The source was peripheral blood, collected in the first trimester of pregnancy. The nucleotide sequence is TGCGCCAGCAGCCCTCGACAGGGGCCCTACGAGCAGTACTTC. Its protein is CASSPRQGPYEQYF.